The sequence of this T cell receptor beta chain was determined in a study of T cells in narcolepsy. The data were produced by immunoSEQ multiplex PCR, yet TCRdb's version contains in-frame clones alone and is incomplete. The sample holds tens of thousands of clones, about 80% seen once. Germline assignment: CDR1 SGHRS and CDR2 YFSETQ. The CDR3 spans 15 residues. With 4 bases removed from V and 8 bases from J, the gap between germline ends came to 21 bases. This TCR derives from a human donor in good health. What was sequenced was memory (CD45RA-) CD4+ T cells from blood. The genes are TRBV5-1 and TRBJ1-2; perhaps TRBD1 as D (6 bases). Written as DNA, the CDR3 is TGCGCCAGCAGCAGCACGGGACACGGGGCGAGGGGCTACACCTTC. This translates into CASSSTGHGARGYTF.